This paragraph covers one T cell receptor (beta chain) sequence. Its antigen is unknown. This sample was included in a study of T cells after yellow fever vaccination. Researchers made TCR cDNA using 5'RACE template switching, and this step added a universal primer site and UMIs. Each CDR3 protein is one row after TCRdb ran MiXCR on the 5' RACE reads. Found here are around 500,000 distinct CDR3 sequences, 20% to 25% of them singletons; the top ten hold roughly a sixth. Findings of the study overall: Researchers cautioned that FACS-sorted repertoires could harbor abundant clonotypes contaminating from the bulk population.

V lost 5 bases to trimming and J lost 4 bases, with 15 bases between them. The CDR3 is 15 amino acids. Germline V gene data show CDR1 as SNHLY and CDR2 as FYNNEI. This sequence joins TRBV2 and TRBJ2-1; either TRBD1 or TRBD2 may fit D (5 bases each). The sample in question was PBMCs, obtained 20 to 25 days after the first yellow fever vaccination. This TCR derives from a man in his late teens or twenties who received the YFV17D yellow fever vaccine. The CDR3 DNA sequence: TGTGCCAGCAGTATTCCCGGGACGGAGTACAATGAGCAGTTCTTC. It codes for CASSIPGTEYNEQFF. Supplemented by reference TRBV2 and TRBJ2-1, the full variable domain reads EPEVTQTPSHQVTQMGQEVILRCVPISNHLYFYWYRQILGQKVEFLVSFYNNEISEKSEIFDDQFSVERPDGSNFTLKIRSTKLEDSAMYFCASSIPGTEYNEQFFGPGTRLTVL.